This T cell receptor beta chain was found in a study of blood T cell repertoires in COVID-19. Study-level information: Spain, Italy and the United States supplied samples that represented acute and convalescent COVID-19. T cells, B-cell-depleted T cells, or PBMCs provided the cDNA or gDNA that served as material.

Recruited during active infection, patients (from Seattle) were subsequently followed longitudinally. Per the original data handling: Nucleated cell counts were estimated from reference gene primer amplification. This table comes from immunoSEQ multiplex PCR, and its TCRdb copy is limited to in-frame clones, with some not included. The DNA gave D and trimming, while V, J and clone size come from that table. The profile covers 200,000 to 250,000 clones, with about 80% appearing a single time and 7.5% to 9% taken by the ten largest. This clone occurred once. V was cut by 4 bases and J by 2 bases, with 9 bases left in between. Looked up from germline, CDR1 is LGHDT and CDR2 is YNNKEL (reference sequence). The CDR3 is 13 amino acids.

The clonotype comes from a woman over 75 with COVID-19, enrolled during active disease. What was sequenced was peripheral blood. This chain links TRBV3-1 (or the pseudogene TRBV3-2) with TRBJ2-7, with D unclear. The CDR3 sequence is CASSPHEPYEQYF. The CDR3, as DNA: TGTGCCAGCAGCCCCCACGAGCCCTACGAGCAGTACTTC.